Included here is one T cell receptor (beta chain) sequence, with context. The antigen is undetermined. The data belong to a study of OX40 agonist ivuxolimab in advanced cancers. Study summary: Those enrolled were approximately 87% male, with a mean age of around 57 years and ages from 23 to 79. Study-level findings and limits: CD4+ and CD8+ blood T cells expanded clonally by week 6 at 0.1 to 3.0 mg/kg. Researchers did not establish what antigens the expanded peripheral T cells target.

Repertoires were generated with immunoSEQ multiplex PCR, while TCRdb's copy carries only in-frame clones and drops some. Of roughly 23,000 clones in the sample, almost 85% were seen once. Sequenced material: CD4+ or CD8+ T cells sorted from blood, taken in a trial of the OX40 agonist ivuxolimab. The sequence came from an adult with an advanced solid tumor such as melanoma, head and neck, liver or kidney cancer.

In DNA form, the CDR3 reads TGTGCCAGCAGAGATGGGTTGCACGAATACGAGCAGTACTTC. Encoded protein: CASRDGLHEYEQYF. The genes are TRBV6-4 and TRBJ2-7; D uncertain. V dropped 6 bases and J dropped 4 bases, with 16 bases sitting between them. The CDR3 length is 14 residues. The germline V gene has CDR1 MRHNA and CDR2 SNTAGT.